Following are 30 T cell receptor beta chains from one sample sequenced in a study of T-cell reconstitution after alpha-beta-depleted transplantation in children. During its preparation, the TCRbeta library received unique molecular identifiers. One entry per CDR3 protein results from TCRdb running MiXCR on the PCR reads. The sample has 190,000 or so distinct CDR3 sequences, about 14% seen once. Sequencing was performed on PBMCs from the stem cell graft donor, taken from the stem cell graft. All receptors come from a human donor who donated a stem cell graft to a child with acute lymphoblastic leukemia.

The chain links TRBV2 to TRBJ1-1; tentative D call: TRBD1 (6 bases). The germline V and J ends were trimmed by 6 bases and 8 bases, with 19 bases remaining between them. CDR1 and CDR2 (germline): SNHLY, FYNNEI. CDR3 length: 14 amino acids. Here the CDR3 reads CASRAGTLPYEAFF. The CDR3 DNA reads TGTGCCAGCAGGGCAGGGACACTACCCTACGAAGCTTTCTTT.

The J gene is TRBJ2-5, the V gene TRBV4-1; TRBD2 matches at 10 bases. The CDR3 contains 18 residues. Germline trimming cut 3 bases from V and 3 bases from J; bases unmatched to any gene: 13. CDR1 MGHRA and CDR2 YSYEKL come from the germline V gene. This chain's CDR3 is CASSQPKGLAGEEETQYF. For the CDR3, the DNA is TGCGCCAGCAGCCAGCCCAAAGGGCTAGCGGGAGAGGAAGAGACCCAGTACTTC.

This clonotype was seen more than once but under ten times. This rearrangement joins TRBV5-1 to TRBJ2-5; the D gene is possibly TRBD2 (6 bases). Germline values: CDR1 SGHRS, CDR2 YFSETQ. There are 15 residues in the CDR3. V dropped 0 bases and J dropped 1 base, with 10 bases sitting between them. The CDR3 loop is CASSLEAGLQETQYF. DNA for the CDR3: TGCGCCAGCAGCTTGGAGGCGGGACTCCAAGAGACCCAGTACTTC.

In its sample, this clonotype was seen many times. The chain joins TRBV7-2 to TRBJ2-1, with 12 nucleotides matching TRBD2. In germline, CDR1 is SGHTA, CDR2 FQGNSA. The junction had 11 bases not matched to a gene; V was cut back by 5 bases and J by 9 bases. The CDR3 spans 16 residues. Written as DNA, the CDR3 is TGTGCCAGCAGCCCAACATTCGGACTAGCGGGAACTGAGCAGTTCTTC. Amino acids: CASSPTFGLAGTEQFF.

In this sample, this clonotype turned up many times. The chain joins TRBV20-1 to TRBJ2-7; TRBD2 matches at 7 bases. The CDR3 sequence is 16 residues long. Germline trimming cut 4 bases from V and 6 bases from J; bases unmatched to any gene: 18. The germline V gene encodes CDR1 DFQATT and CDR2 SNEGSKA (reference sequence). In DNA, the CDR3 is TGCAGTGCTATAGGGCTAGCGGACTACACGGCCATCGAGCAGTACTTC. Protein: CSAIGLADYTAIEQYF.

In its sample, this clonotype was seen many times. The V gene is TRBV7-9, the J gene TRBJ1-1; a possible D gene is TRBD1 (5 bases). Trimming took 5 bases from V and 7 from J, leaving 8 bases between them. The CDR3 loop spans 11 amino acids. Germline-derived CDR1 and CDR2 are SEHNR and FQNEAQ (reference sequence). Here the CDR3 reads CASSPQGEAFF. CDR3 nucleotide sequence: TGTGCCAGCAGCCCCCAGGGTGAAGCTTTCTTT. Filled out from reference TRBV7-9 and TRBJ1-1, the complete variable domain reads DTGVSQNPRHKITKRGQNVTFRCDPISEHNRLYWYRQTLGQGPEFLTYFQNEAQLEKSRLLSDRFSAERPKGSFSTLEIQRTEQGDSAMYLCASSPQGEAFFGQGTRLTVV.

This clonotype was detected many times. The chain's CDR3 is CASSPSHGAYEQYF. Here the CDR3 DNA reads TGTGCCAGCAGTCCCTCCCACGGGGCCTACGAGCAGTACTTC. The V call is TRBV12-3 or TRBV12-4, the J call TRBJ2-7; tentative D call: TRBD2 (5 bases). The germline V and J ends were trimmed by 5 bases and 2 bases, with 13 bases remaining between them. This CDR3 contains 14 residues.

At least ten counts were recorded for this clonotype. The chain links TRBV12-3 or TRBV12-4 to TRBJ1-1; possible D gene TRBD1, 5 bases. The CDR3 extends over 13 amino acids. V was shortened by 3 bases and J by 1 base, with 6 bases between the two germline ends. The CDR3: CASSFRGNTEAFF. Written as DNA, the CDR3 is TGTGCCAGCAGTTTTAGGGGGAACACTGAAGCTTTCTTT.

This clonotype was seen repeatedly, ten times or more. The chain's CDR3 is CASRRGQDDYGYTF. CDR3 in DNA: TGTGCCAGCAGGAGGGGACAGGACGACTATGGCTACACCTTC. This chain links TRBV12-3 or TRBV12-4 with TRBJ1-2, with 8 bases matching TRBD1. This CDR3 has 14 amino acids. V shed 6 bases and J 3 bases; nucleotides not matched to a gene: 6.

This clonotype was found many times. The rearrangement uses TRBV5-5 and TRBJ2-7; the D gene is possibly TRBD1 (5 bases). The germline V gene has CDR1 SGHKS and CDR2 YYEKEE (reference sequence). V gave up 4 bases and J gave up 6 bases, with 17 bases separating them. This CDR3 is 14 amino acids long. CDR3 DNA: TGTGCCAGCAGCCCGGACACAGGAATTTCCGAGCAGTACTTC. Its protein product is CASSPDTGISEQYF.

A few counts support this clonotype. The chain links TRBV20-1 to TRBJ1-4, with D hard to call. V was trimmed by 3 bases and J by 5 bases, leaving 22 bases between them. The germline CDR1 and CDR2 sequences are DFQATT and SNEGSKA (reference sequence). This CDR3 spans 17 amino acids. The CDR3 loop reads CSASLLLSGKGNEKLFF. In nucleotides, the CDR3 is TGCAGTGCTAGTCTCCTCCTTTCGGGGAAGGGAAATGAAAAACTGTTTTTT.

This clonotype was counted once. The chain has TRBV3-1 and TRBJ2-1, with D possibly TRBD1 on 7 matching bases. The germline V and J ends were trimmed by 1 base and 15 bases, with 16 bases remaining between them. The CDR3 covers 13 residues. CDR1 is LGHDT, CDR2 YNNKEL, per germline (reference sequence). CDR3 loop: CASSQGSGGGGFF. DNA for the CDR3: TGTGCCAGCAGCCAAGGGTCAGGAGGGGGCGGGTTCTTC.

This clonotype showed up many times. V gene TRBV5-4 combines with J gene TRBJ2-7, with 8 nucleotides matching TRBD1. Germline CDR1 is SGHNT and CDR2 is YYREEE (reference sequence). Trimming at V came to 4 bases and at J to 4 bases, leaving 10 bases not matched to a gene. The CDR3 is made up of 15 amino acids. The CDR3 is CASSVGDRTPYEQYF. The CDR3 coding sequence is TGTGCCAGCAGCGTCGGGGACAGGACGCCTTACGAGCAGTACTTC.

This clonotype was seen only a few times. The chain combines TRBV5-4 with TRBJ1-1; 7 bases fit TRBD1. Germline CDR1 and CDR2: SGHNT and YYREEE (reference sequence). The CDR3 contains 17 residues. V gave up 5 bases and J gave up 2 bases; unmatched junction bases: 15. The CDR3 here is CASSTRTGPDSNTEAFF. The CDR3 region has the DNA TGTGCCAGCAGTACTAGGACAGGACCAGACTCAAACACTGAAGCTTTCTTT.

At least ten counts were recorded for this clonotype. The V gene is TRBV30, the J gene TRBJ2-1; TRBD1 agrees at 8 bases. This CDR3 has 16 residues. V dropped 2 bases and J dropped 2; count of bases not matched to a gene: 8. Germline-derived CDR1 and CDR2 are GTSNPN and SVGIG (reference sequence). The CDR3 loop is CAWSPRQGRTYNEQFF. DNA of the CDR3: TGTGCCTGGAGTCCGCGACAGGGGCGTACCTACAATGAGCAGTTCTTC.

This clonotype came up many times. The chain has TRBV20-1 and TRBJ2-7; 12 nucleotides match TRBD2. This CDR3 has 15 amino acids. The J segment lost 5 bases and the V segment lost 1 base, leaving 6 bases of the junction unmatched. Germline V CDR1 and CDR2: DFQATT, SNEGSKA (reference sequence). The chain's CDR3 is CSARGTSGIIHEQYF. In DNA form, the CDR3 reads TGCAGTGCTAGAGGGACTAGCGGGATAATCCACGAGCAGTACTTC.

This clonotype was observed at least ten times. The chain uses TRBV10-3 and TRBJ2-7; 11 bases fit TRBD2. The trim removed 3 bases at V and 4 bases at J, leaving 8 bases unmatched. The CDR3 runs 16 residues. Germline V CDR1 and CDR2: ENHRY, SYGVKD. The CDR3 nucleotides are TGTGCCATCAGTGATACGACTAGCGGGAAGTTGTACGAGCAGTACTTC. Translation: CAISDTTSGKLYEQYF.

This clonotype was seen more than once but under ten times. The gene calls are TRBV29-1 and TRBJ2-1; TRBD1 or TRBD2 may be the D gene (5 bases each). CDR1 and CDR2 from the germline V gene are SQVTM and ANQGSEA. Trimming took off 3 bases at V and 0 bases at J, with 15 bases between the two ends. The CDR3 spans 16 residues. CDR3: CSVDNPGTASYNEQFF. CDR3 coding DNA: TGCAGCGTTGACAACCCCGGGACGGCCTCCTACAATGAGCAGTTCTTC.

This clonotype was detected many times. The V gene is TRBV9, the J gene TRBJ1-1; no firm D call. V shed 4 bases and J shed 9 bases, with 16 bases lying between them. The CDR3 has 13 amino acids. CDR1 SGDLS and CDR2 YYNGEE come from the germline V gene. CDR3 nucleotides: TGTGCCAGCAGCTCAAAGGGTGGAGCAAAAGCTTTCTTT. Translated, it gives CASSSKGGAKAFF.

In this sample, this clonotype turned up many times. The gene calls are TRBV12-3 or TRBV12-4 and TRBJ2-3; TRBD2 matches at 11 bases. With 7 bases clipped from V and 5 bases from J, the junction kept 17 bases outside the gene matches. The CDR3 totals 18 residues. CDR3 nucleotides: TGTGCCAGCACCAACGGCCTACTAGCGGGAGAGAGTGGAGATACGCAGTATTTT. Protein: CASTNGLLAGESGDTQYF.

This clonotype was detected a few times. The rearrangement links TRBV6-1 to TRBJ1-1; D not resolved. The germline V and J ends were trimmed by 7 bases and 1 base, with 16 bases remaining between them. Germline V gives CDR1 MNHNS, CDR2 SASEGT. The CDR3 has 15 amino acids. The CDR3 DNA is TGTGCCAGCATAAGACACGTCGCTTCGAACACTGAAGCTTTCTTT. Translated: CASIRHVASNTEAFF.

The chain employs TRBV12-3 or TRBV12-4 and TRBJ2-7, with D tentatively TRBD1 (5 bases). V gave up 6 bases and J gave up 6 bases, with 18 bases separating them. This CDR3 has 14 residues. The CDR3: CASSRQGGWTEQYF. Written as DNA, the CDR3 is TGTGCCAGCAGCCGCCAGGGTGGGTGGACCGAGCAGTACTTC.

The J gene is TRBJ2-5, the V gene TRBV6-2 or TRBV6-3; a possible D gene is TRBD1 (6 bases). The CDR3 sequence is 12 residues long. Trimming removed 11 bases from V and 5 bases from J, with 15 bases in between. The V gene's germline CDR1 is MNHEY and CDR2 SVGEGT. CDR3 loop: CAGGSDGETQYF. DNA of the CDR3: TGTGCCGGGGGCAGTGATGGGGAGACCCAGTACTTC.

This clonotype was seen only a few times. The genes are TRBV19 and TRBJ2-5; a weak D match, TRBD1 (6 bases). Germline V gene sequence: CDR1 LNHDA, CDR2 SQIVND (reference sequence). The CDR3 totals 14 residues. The V gene lost 4 bases and the J gene lost 5 bases, with 14 bases spanning the gap. DNA for the CDR3: TGTGCCAGTAGTACCCCAGGGGAAGGGGAGACCCAGTACTTC. Protein sequence: CASSTPGEGETQYF.

This sequence joins TRBV7-6 and TRBJ2-7; D remains unclear. CDR1 and CDR2 from the germline V gene are SGHVS and FNYEAQ. This CDR3 is built from 14 residues. V was clipped by 1 base and J by 5 bases, with 12 bases between them. The CDR3 DNA is TGTGCCAGCAGCTTAGTCGGTATGACGGACGAGCAGTACTTC. The encoded protein is CASSLVGMTDEQYF.

This sequence joins TRBV6-1 and TRBJ2-5; a weak D match, TRBD1 (6 bases). This CDR3 comprises 13 residues. The V end lost 7 bases, the J end lost 5 bases, and 14 bases lay between the germline ends. Germline assignment: CDR1 MNHNS and CDR2 SASEGT. CDR3 protein: CASTRTGKETQYF. Here the CDR3 DNA reads TGTGCCAGCACTAGAACAGGGAAGGAGACCCAGTACTTC.

This clonotype was seen many times. J is TRBJ1-4 and V is TRBV6-5; TRBD1 is a possible D gene (5 bases). From germline, CDR1 is MNHEY and CDR2 SVGAGI. The V end lost 5 bases, the J end lost 5 bases, and 12 bases lay between the germline ends. The CDR3 consists of 14 residues. CDR3 DNA: TGTGCCAGCAGTCCCTCGGGGGGAAATGAAAAACTGTTTTTT. Encoded protein: CASSPSGGNEKLFF.

V is TRBV29-1 and J is TRBJ1-2; no definite D call. The CDR3 spans 12 residues. Germline CDR1 reads SQVTM; CDR2 reads ANQGSEA. V was cut by 4 bases and J by 2 bases, with 8 bases left in between. The CDR3, as DNA: TGCAGCGTTGCCGATTGGAACTATGGCTACACCTTC. This sequence encodes CSVADWNYGYTF. Combining the CDR3 with reference TRBV29-1 and TRBJ1-2 gives the whole variable domain SAVISQKPSRDICQRGTSLTIQCQVDSQVTMMFWYRQQPGQSLTLIATANQGSEATYESGFVIDKFPISRPNLTFSTLTVSNMSPEDSSIYLCSVADWNYGYTFGSGTRLTVV.

This clonotype occurred many times. The genes are TRBV6-1 and TRBJ1-5; TRBD1 aligns across 8 bases. Germline trimming cut 8 bases from V and 7 bases from J; bases unmatched to any gene: 4. The CDR3 runs to 12 residues. The germline CDR1 and CDR2 sequences are MNHNS and SASEGT. The CDR3 sequence is CASQGARQPQHF. In DNA form, the CDR3 reads TGTGCCAGCCAGGGGGCTCGGCAGCCCCAGCATTTT.

This clonotype was seen a few times. V and J are TRBV3-1 and TRBJ1-5; the D gene is possibly TRBD1 (6 bases). This CDR3 has 15 residues. Germline-derived CDR1 and CDR2 are LGHDT and YNNKEL (reference sequence). V was shortened by 1 base and J by 4 bases, with 11 bases between the two germline ends. CDR3 sequence reads: CASSQGWGRNQPQHF. In nucleotides, the CDR3 is TGTGCCAGCAGCCAAGGGTGGGGGCGAAATCAGCCCCAGCATTTT.